This T cell receptor (beta chain) is from a study of blood T cells in healthy people across ages. Combining a sample-barcoded 5' primer with a J-beta primer mix, a second PCR ran for roughly 6 to 11 cycles. Using its own MiXCR run on the 5' RACE reads, TCRdb lists one record per CDR3 protein. This table holds about 760,000 distinct CDR3 sequences, 25% found once. J was trimmed by 6 bases and V by 6 bases; bases with no gene match: 2. Germline-derived CDR1 and CDR2 are ENHRY and SYGVKD. This CDR3 is 14 amino acids long. This clonotype was observed a few times. Another study also made use of these data, one on T cells of mothers and their children.

This clonotype was obtained from a boy aged 5-17 years in good health. Material: blood. This chain links TRBV10-3 with TRBJ1-4; 12 bases line up with TRBD1. CDR3: CAIRGQGADEKLFF. Written as DNA, the CDR3 is TGTGCCATCAGGGGACAGGGGGCGGATGAAAAACTGTTTTTT.